A selection of T cell receptor beta chains follows, all from one sample in a study of CD8+ T cells in alopecia areata. TCRdb's copy holds only in-frame clones and misses some; the assay was immunoSEQ multiplex PCR. The sample has 42,000 or so clones; approximately 92% are singletons. Specimen: CD8+ T cells sorted from blood, collected at week 24, from a patient treated with tofacitinib. These receptors all come from a human donor with alopecia areata. Both conserved end residues are part of each CDR3. A D gene is named only where the DNA matches it firmly. Not every row has a clone size; where given, it reads once, few, many or a size class.

v_gene: TRBV7-6; j_gene: TRBJ2-2; d_gene: NA; abundance: NA; CDR3aa: CASSYPNIGVGGELFF; CDR3nt: TGTGCCAGCAGCTACCCCAACATAGGCGTCGGCGGGGAGCTGTTTTTT
v_gene: TRBV27; j_gene: TRBJ2-7; d_gene: NA; abundance: NA; CDR3aa: CASSSRLVSPYEQYF; CDR3nt: TGTGCCAGCAGTTCGCGACTAGTATCCCCCTACGAGCAGTACTTC
v_gene: TRBV6-1; j_gene: TRBJ2-6; d_gene: NA; abundance: NA; CDR3aa: CASSPFLGGANVLTF; CDR3nt: TGTGCCAGCAGTCCCTTTCTCGGTGGGGCCAACGTCCTGACTTTC
v_gene: TRBV23-1; j_gene: TRBJ2-2; d_gene: NA; abundance: NA; CDR3aa: CASSQSKHGSGAGELFF; CDR3nt: TGCGCCAGCAGTCAATCCAAACACGGCTCGGGTGCCGGGGAGCTGTTTTTT
v_gene: TRBV6-4; j_gene: TRBJ2-1; d_gene: NA; abundance: NA; CDR3aa: CASSEGILNEQFF; CDR3nt: TGTGCCAGCAGTGAAGGCATCCTTAATGAGCAGTTCTTC
v_gene: TRBV28; j_gene: TRBJ1-5; d_gene: NA; abundance: NA; CDR3aa: CASSSGYRQPQHF; CDR3nt: TGTGCCAGCAGCTCAGGTTATAGGCAGCCCCAGCATTTT
v_gene: TRBV5-4; j_gene: TRBJ2-3; d_gene: TRBD2; abundance: NA; CDR3aa: CASGTSGVTDTQYF; CDR3nt: TGTGCCAGCGGAACTAGCGGGGTAACAGATACGCAGTATTTT
v_gene: TRBV28; j_gene: TRBJ2-1; d_gene: NA; abundance: NA; CDR3aa: CASSKGHLSFSYNEQFF; CDR3nt: TGTGCCAGCAGTAAAGGACACCTTTCGTTCTCCTACAATGAGCAGTTCTTC
v_gene: TRBV28; j_gene: TRBJ2-2; d_gene: TRBD1; abundance: NA; CDR3aa: CASSYRGNGELFF; CDR3nt: TGTGCCAGCAGTTACAGGGGCAACGGGGAGCTGTTTTTT
v_gene: TRBV30; j_gene: TRBJ2-5; d_gene: TRBD1; abundance: NA; CDR3aa: CAWEPGQEETQYF; CDR3nt: TGTGCCTGGGAACCGGGACAGGAGGAGACCCAGTACTTC
v_gene: TRBV30; j_gene: TRBJ2-7; d_gene: NA; abundance: NA; CDR3aa: CAWSVGASYEQYF; CDR3nt: TGTGCCTGGAGTGTAGGGGCCTCCTACGAGCAGTACTTC
v_gene: TRBV7-3; j_gene: TRBJ2-5; d_gene: TRBD2; abundance: NA; CDR3aa: CASSIPSGGAGETQYF; CDR3nt: TGTGCCAGCAGCATTCCTAGCGGGGGGGCCGGAGAGACCCAGTACTTC
v_gene: TRBV19; j_gene: TRBJ2-1; d_gene: NA; abundance: NA; CDR3aa: CASSIFSGGSRYNEQFF; CDR3nt: TGTGCCAGTAGTATCTTCTCAGGGGGGAGCCGTTACAATGAGCAGTTCTTC
v_gene: TRBV7-7; j_gene: TRBJ2-1; d_gene: NA; abundance: NA; CDR3aa: CASSPGDDRYNEQFF; CDR3nt: TGTGCTAGCAGCCCCGGGGACGACCGCTACAATGAGCAGTTCTTC
v_gene: TRBV27; j_gene: TRBJ2-7; d_gene: NA; abundance: NA; CDR3aa: CASSLLSSPCEQYF; CDR3nt: TGTGCCAGCAGTTTATTATCTTCCCCATGCGAGCAGTACTTC
v_gene: TRBV27; j_gene: TRBJ2-2; d_gene: NA; abundance: NA; CDR3aa: CASTGGGANTGELFF; CDR3nt: TGTGCCAGCACTGGCGGGGGCGCGAACACCGGGGAGCTGTTTTTT
v_gene: TRBV7-2; j_gene: TRBJ2-1; d_gene: TRBD1; abundance: NA; CDR3aa: CASSLTGGNEQFF; CDR3nt: TGTGCCAGCAGCCTAACAGGGGGGAATGAGCAGTTCTTC
v_gene: TRBV19; j_gene: TRBJ2-1; d_gene: NA; abundance: NA; CDR3aa: CASNPLGGPYNEQFF; CDR3nt: TGTGCCAGTAATCCTCTGGGGGGACCCTACAATGAGCAGTTCTTC
v_gene: TRBV5-1; j_gene: TRBJ1-1; d_gene: NA; abundance: NA; CDR3aa: CASSLEMNTEAFF; CDR3nt: TGCGCCAGCAGCTTGGAGATGAACACTGAAGCTTTCTTT
v_gene: TRBV5-6; j_gene: TRBJ2-2; d_gene: TRBD2; abundance: NA; CDR3aa: CASSLTSGMSGELFF; CDR3nt: TGTGCCAGCAGTTTAACTAGCGGGATGTCCGGGGAGCTGTTTTTT
v_gene: TRBV27; j_gene: TRBJ1-3; d_gene: NA; abundance: once; CDR3aa: CASSRGVGNTIYF; CDR3nt: TGTGCCAGCAGTCGGGGAGTTGGAAACACCATATATTTT
v_gene: TRBV7-2; j_gene: TRBJ2-3; d_gene: NA; abundance: NA; CDR3aa: CASSLEPSSTDTQYF; CDR3nt: TGTGCCAGCAGCTTAGAACCCTCTAGCACAGATACGCAGTATTTT
v_gene: TRBV4-2; j_gene: TRBJ2-7; d_gene: NA; abundance: NA; CDR3aa: CASSLLSLGGEGYEQYF; CDR3nt: TGTGCCAGCAGCCTGCTTTCCCTCGGGGGAGAAGGCTACGAGCAGTACTTC
v_gene: TRBV5-4; j_gene: TRBJ2-5; d_gene: NA; abundance: NA; CDR3aa: CASSLLTGPKETQYF; CDR3nt: TGTGCCAGCAGCTTGCTTACGGGACCCAAAGAGACCCAGTACTTC
v_gene: TRBV4-1; j_gene: TRBJ1-5; d_gene: NA; abundance: NA; CDR3aa: CASSSARGRNQPQHF; CDR3nt: TGCGCCAGCAGCTCGGCGAGAGGTAGGAATCAGCCCCAGCATTTT
v_gene: TRBV5-1; j_gene: TRBJ2-5; d_gene: TRBD1; abundance: NA; CDR3aa: CASSLGTGTGERKTQYF; CDR3nt: TGCGCCAGCAGCCTAGGCACCGGGACAGGGGAAAGGAAGACCCAGTACTTC
v_gene: TRBV4-1; j_gene: TRBJ2-3; d_gene: NA; abundance: NA; CDR3aa: CASSQDEGGVTDTQYF; CDR3nt: TGCGCCAGCAGCCAAGATGAAGGGGGTGTCACAGATACGCAGTATTTT
v_gene: TRBV29-1; j_gene: TRBJ2-7; d_gene: TRBD1; abundance: NA; CDR3aa: CSVETRTGIYEQYF; CDR3nt: TGCAGCGTTGAAACCCGGACAGGGATCTACGAGCAGTACTTC
v_gene: TRBV15; j_gene: TRBJ2-7; d_gene: NA; abundance: NA; CDR3aa: CATSNRVTYEQYF; CDR3nt: TGTGCCACCAGCAACAGGGTTACCTACGAGCAGTACTTC
v_gene: TRBV5-6; j_gene: TRBJ1-2; d_gene: NA; abundance: once; CDR3aa: CASSYQGTYGYTF; CDR3nt: TGTGCCAGCAGCTATCAGGGGACCTATGGCTACACCTTC
v_gene: TRBV30; j_gene: TRBJ2-3; d_gene: TRBD1; abundance: NA; CDR3aa: CAWSVGTGGSTDTQYF; CDR3nt: TGTGCCTGGAGTGTAGGGACAGGGGGTTCTACAGATACGCAGTATTTT
v_gene: TRBV7-2; j_gene: TRBJ2-7; d_gene: NA; abundance: NA; CDR3aa: CASRDQGNYEQYF; CDR3nt: TGTGCCAGCAGGGATCAGGGAAACTACGAGCAGTACTTC
v_gene: TRBV7-2; j_gene: TRBJ2-7; d_gene: NA; abundance: NA; CDR3aa: CASSLYLGSSYEQYF; CDR3nt: TGTGCCAGCAGCCTCTACCTGGGGAGCTCCTACGAGCAGTACTTC
v_gene: TRBV5-1; j_gene: TRBJ1-1; d_gene: TRBD1; abundance: NA; CDR3aa: CASSGTGGVATEAFF; CDR3nt: TGCGCCAGCAGCGGGACAGGGGGCGTAGCGACTGAAGCTTTCTTT
v_gene: TRBV7-8; j_gene: TRBJ2-7; d_gene: NA; abundance: NA; CDR3aa: CASSSYGSRYYEQYF; CDR3nt: TGTGCCAGCAGCTCTTACGGGTCGCGTTACTACGAGCAGTACTTC
v_gene: TRBV4-2; j_gene: TRBJ2-7; d_gene: NA; abundance: NA; CDR3aa: CASSPWGAILGEQYF; CDR3nt: TGTGCCAGCAGCCCGTGGGGGGCCATCCTAGGCGAGCAGTACTTC
v_gene: TRBV7-9; j_gene: TRBJ2-7; d_gene: NA; abundance: NA; CDR3aa: CASSLSEFLSYEQYF; CDR3nt: TGTGCCAGCAGCTTATCGGAGTTCCTCTCCTACGAGCAGTACTTC
v_gene: TRBV7-2; j_gene: TRBJ2-1; d_gene: NA; abundance: NA; CDR3aa: CASSSAGYNEQFF; CDR3nt: TGTGCCAGCAGCTCTGCTGGCTACAATGAGCAGTTCTTC
v_gene: TRBV27; j_gene: TRBJ2-3; d_gene: NA; abundance: NA; CDR3aa: CASSEGSSSTDTQYF; CDR3nt: TGTGCCAGCAGTGAAGGTAGTTCTAGCACAGATACGCAGTATTTT
v_gene: TRBV4-1; j_gene: TRBJ2-3; d_gene: NA; abundance: NA; CDR3aa: CASSQDPGARVSDTQYF; CDR3nt: TGCGCCAGCAGCCAAGATCCGGGGGCGCGGGTCTCAGATACGCAGTATTTT
v_gene: TRBV14; j_gene: TRBJ2-2; d_gene: NA; abundance: NA; CDR3aa: CASSQDIGPPGELFF; CDR3nt: TGTGCCAGCAGCCAAGATATTGGACCTCCCGGGGAGCTGTTTTTT
v_gene: TRBV7-8; j_gene: TRBJ2-1; d_gene: TRBD1; abundance: NA; CDR3aa: CASSSTGVYNEQFF; CDR3nt: TGTGCCAGCAGCTCCACAGGGGTTTACAATGAGCAGTTCTTC
v_gene: TRBV19; j_gene: TRBJ2-7; d_gene: NA; abundance: NA; CDR3aa: CASSTGIYEQYF; CDR3nt: TGTGCCAGTAGTACAGGGATCTACGAGCAGTACTTC
v_gene: TRBV19; j_gene: TRBJ2-5; d_gene: NA; abundance: NA; CDR3aa: CASRSGQETQYF; CDR3nt: TGTGCCAGTAGAAGCGGACAAGAGACCCAGTACTTC
v_gene: TRBV6-5; j_gene: TRBJ1-1; d_gene: NA; abundance: NA; CDR3aa: CASTGQSLGTEAFF; CDR3nt: TGTGCCAGCACAGGACAAAGCTTGGGCACTGAAGCTTTCTTT
v_gene: TRBV5-4; j_gene: TRBJ2-1; d_gene: NA; abundance: NA; CDR3aa: CASSFTLNEQFF; CDR3nt: TGTGCCAGCAGCTTTACACTGAATGAGCAGTTCTTC
v_gene: TRBV30; j_gene: TRBJ2-7; d_gene: TRBD1; abundance: NA; CDR3aa: CAWDTGTGPFYEQYF; CDR3nt: TGTGCCTGGGACACCGGGACAGGGCCTTTCTACGAGCAGTACTTC
v_gene: TRBV7-9; j_gene: TRBJ2-1; d_gene: NA; abundance: NA; CDR3aa: CASSPAGAGGVIEQFF; CDR3nt: TGTGCCAGCAGCCCCGCGGGGGCAGGGGGGGTGATCGAGCAGTTCTTC
v_gene: TRBV30; j_gene: TRBJ2-4; d_gene: TRBD2; abundance: NA; CDR3aa: CAWSARLAENIQYF; CDR3nt: TGTGCCTGGAGTGCGAGACTAGCGGAAAACATTCAGTACTTC
v_gene: TRBV4-1; j_gene: TRBJ2-1; d_gene: NA; abundance: NA; CDR3aa: CASSQDARGLEQFF; CDR3nt: TGCGCCAGCAGCCAAGATGCGCGTGGGCTTGAGCAGTTCTTC
v_gene: TRBV30; j_gene: TRBJ2-3; d_gene: TRBD1; abundance: NA; CDR3aa: CAWTTGGTQYF; CDR3nt: TGTGCCTGGACTACAGGGGGAACGCAGTATTTT
v_gene: TRBV7-9; j_gene: TRBJ1-1; d_gene: TRBD1; abundance: NA; CDR3aa: CASSLPYGTGPWNTEAFF; CDR3nt: TGTGCCAGCAGCTTACCCTATGGGACAGGCCCATGGAACACTGAAGCTTTCTTT
v_gene: TRBV29-1; j_gene: TRBJ2-7; d_gene: NA; abundance: NA; CDR3aa: CSVEGGASTPYEQYF; CDR3nt: TGCAGCGTTGAAGGCGGGGCGAGTACCCCCTACGAGCAGTACTTC
v_gene: TRBV29-1; j_gene: TRBJ2-1; d_gene: NA; abundance: NA; CDR3aa: CSVEPVGGNSYNEQFF; CDR3nt: TGCAGCGTTGAACCGGTGGGGGGCAACTCCTACAATGAGCAGTTCTTC
v_gene: TRBV28; j_gene: TRBJ2-2; d_gene: TRBD1; abundance: NA; CDR3aa: CASRDPGQGADGELFF; CDR3nt: TGTGCCAGCAGAGACCCGGGACAGGGGGCGGACGGGGAGCTGTTTTTT